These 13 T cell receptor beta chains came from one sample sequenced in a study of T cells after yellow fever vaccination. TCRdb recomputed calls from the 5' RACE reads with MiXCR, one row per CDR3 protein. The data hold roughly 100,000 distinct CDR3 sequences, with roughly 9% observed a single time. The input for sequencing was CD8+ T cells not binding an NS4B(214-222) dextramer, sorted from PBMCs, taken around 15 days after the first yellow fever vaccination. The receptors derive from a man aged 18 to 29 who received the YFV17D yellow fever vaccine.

The CDR3 loop reads CASSPGTSGGPNTQYF. The CDR3 DNA reads as TGTGCCAGCAGCCCCGGGACTAGCGGGGGCCCCAATACGCAGTATTTT. The J gene is TRBJ2-3, the V gene TRBV7-6, with 14 bases aligning to TRBD2. Per germline, CDR1 SGHVS and CDR2 FNYEAQ. The CDR3 is made up of 16 amino acids. The trim removed 5 bases at V and 7 bases at J, leaving 8 bases unmatched.

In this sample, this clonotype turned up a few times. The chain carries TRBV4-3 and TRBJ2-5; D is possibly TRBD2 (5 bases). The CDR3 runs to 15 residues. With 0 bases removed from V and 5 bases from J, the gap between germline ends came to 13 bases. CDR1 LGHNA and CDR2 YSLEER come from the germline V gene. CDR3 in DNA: TGCGCCAGCAGCCAAGACTCAGGACTGTGGGAGACCCAGTACTTC. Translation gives CASSQDSGLWETQYF.

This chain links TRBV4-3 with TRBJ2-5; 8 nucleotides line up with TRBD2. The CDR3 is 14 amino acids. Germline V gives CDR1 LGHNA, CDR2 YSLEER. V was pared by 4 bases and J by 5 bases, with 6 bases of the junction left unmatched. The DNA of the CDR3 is TGCGCCAGCAGCCGCCGGGGGGGGGCGGAGACCCAGTACTTC. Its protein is CASSRRGGAETQYF.

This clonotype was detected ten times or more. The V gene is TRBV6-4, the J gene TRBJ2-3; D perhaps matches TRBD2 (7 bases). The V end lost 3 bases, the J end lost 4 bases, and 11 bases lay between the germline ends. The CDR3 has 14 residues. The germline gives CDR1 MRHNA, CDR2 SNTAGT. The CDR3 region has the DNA TGTGCCAGCAGTGAAGGAGGGGGGGCAGATACGCAGTATTTT. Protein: CASSEGGGADTQYF.

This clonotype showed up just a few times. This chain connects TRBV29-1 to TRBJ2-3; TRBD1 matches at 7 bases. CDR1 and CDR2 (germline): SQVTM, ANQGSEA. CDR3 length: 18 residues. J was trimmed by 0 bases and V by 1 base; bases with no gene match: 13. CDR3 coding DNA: TGCAGCGTTGAAGGGGGATTAACAGGGGCCCTAAGCACAGATACGCAGTATTTT. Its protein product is CSVEGGLTGALSTDTQYF.

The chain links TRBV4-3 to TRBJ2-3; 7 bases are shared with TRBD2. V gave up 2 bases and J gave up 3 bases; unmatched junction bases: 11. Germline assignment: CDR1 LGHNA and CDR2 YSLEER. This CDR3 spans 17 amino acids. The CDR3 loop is CASSQPPGGRGTDTQYF. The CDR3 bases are TGCGCCAGCAGCCAACCCCCCGGCGGGCGGGGGACAGATACGCAGTATTTT.

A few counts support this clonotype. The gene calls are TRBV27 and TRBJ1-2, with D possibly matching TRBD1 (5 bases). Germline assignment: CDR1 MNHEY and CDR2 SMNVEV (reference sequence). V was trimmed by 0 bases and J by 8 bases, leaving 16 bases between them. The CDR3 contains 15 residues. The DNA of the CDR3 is TGTGCCAGCAGTTTATCGTGGCAGGGTTCTGGAGGCTACACCTTC. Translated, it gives CASSLSWQGSGGYTF.

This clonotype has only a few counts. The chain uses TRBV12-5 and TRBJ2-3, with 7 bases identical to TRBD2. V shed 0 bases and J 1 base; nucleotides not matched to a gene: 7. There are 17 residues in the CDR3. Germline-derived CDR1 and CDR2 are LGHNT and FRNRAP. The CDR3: CASGLVLGGGRTDTQYF. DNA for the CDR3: TGTGCTAGTGGTTTGGTACTCGGCGGGGGACGCACAGATACGCAGTATTTT.

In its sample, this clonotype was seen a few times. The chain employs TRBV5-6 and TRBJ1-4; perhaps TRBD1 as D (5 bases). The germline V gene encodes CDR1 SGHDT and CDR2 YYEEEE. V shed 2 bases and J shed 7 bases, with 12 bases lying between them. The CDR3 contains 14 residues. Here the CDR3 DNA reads TGTGCCAGCAGCTTACTAACCGGGGGTGAAAAACTGTTTTTT. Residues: CASSLLTGGEKLFF.

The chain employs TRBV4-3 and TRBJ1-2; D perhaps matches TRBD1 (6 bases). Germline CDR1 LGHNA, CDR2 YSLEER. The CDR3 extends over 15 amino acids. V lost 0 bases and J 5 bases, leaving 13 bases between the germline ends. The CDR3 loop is CASSQDTGSLYGYTF. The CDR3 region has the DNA TGCGCCAGCAGCCAAGATACAGGGTCTTTGTATGGCTACACCTTC.

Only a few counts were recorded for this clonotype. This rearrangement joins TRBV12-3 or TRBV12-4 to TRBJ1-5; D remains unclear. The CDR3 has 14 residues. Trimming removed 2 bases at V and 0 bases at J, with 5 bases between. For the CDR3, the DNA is TGTGCCAGCAGTTTATACCTTAGCAATCAGCCCCAGCATTTT. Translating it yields CASSLYLSNQPQHF.

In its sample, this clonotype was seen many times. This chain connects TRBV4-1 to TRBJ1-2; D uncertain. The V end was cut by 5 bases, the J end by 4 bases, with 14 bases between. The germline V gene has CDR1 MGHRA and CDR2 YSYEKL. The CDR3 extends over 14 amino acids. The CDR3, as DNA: TGCGCCAGCAGCACGTCAGGCGGTACCTATGGCTACACCTTC. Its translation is CASSTSGGTYGYTF.

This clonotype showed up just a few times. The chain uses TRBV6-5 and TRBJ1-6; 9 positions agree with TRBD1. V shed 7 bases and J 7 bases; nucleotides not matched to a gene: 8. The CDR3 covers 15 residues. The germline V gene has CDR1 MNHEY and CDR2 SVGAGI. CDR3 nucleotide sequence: TGTGCCAGCACCAGGGGACAGGGAAGAAATTCACCCCTCCACTTT. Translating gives CASTRGQGRNSPLHF.